This note documents a single TCR beta chain sequence. These data belong to a study of blood T cell repertoires in COVID-19. About the research overall: Collection of acute and convalescent COVID-19 samples took place in the United States, Italy and Spain.

The germline V and J ends were trimmed by 0 bases and 4 bases, with 18 bases remaining between them. The V gene's germline CDR1 is ENHRY and CDR2 SYGVKD. The CDR3 length is 17 residues. Using immunoSEQ multiplex PCR, the repertoire was profiled, and TCRdb retains in-frame clones only, with some absent. Of approximately 210,000 clones in the sample, 82% were seen once. Sequencing was done on a sample of PBMCs or T cells enriched from blood (not recorded which). This sequence joins TRBV10-3 and TRBJ1-2; perhaps TRBD1 as D (5 bases). The TCR comes from a man aged 40-50 years who had recovered from COVID-19. The CDR3 region is CAISESKGLLGTYGYTF. Here the CDR3 DNA reads TGTGCCATCAGTGAGTCGAAGGGGTTGTTGGGCACCTATGGCTACACCTTC.